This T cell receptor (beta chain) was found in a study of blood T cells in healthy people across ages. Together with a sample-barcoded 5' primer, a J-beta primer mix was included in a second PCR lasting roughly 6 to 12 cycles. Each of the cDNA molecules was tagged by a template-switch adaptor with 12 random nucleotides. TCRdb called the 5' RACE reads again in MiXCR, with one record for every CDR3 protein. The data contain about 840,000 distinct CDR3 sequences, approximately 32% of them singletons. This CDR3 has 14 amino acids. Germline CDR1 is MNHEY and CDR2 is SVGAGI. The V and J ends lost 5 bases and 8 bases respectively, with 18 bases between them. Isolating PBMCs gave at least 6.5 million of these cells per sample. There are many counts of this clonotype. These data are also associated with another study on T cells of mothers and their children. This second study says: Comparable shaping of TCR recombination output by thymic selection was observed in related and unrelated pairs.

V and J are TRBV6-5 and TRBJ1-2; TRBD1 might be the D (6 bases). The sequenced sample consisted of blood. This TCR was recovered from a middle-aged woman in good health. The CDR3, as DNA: TGTGCCAGCAGTCCCGGCACAGGGATCGAGGGCTACACCTTC. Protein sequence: CASSPGTGIEGYTF.